This T cell receptor beta chain comes out of a study of cytomegalovirus exposure and HLA in healthy donors. The CDR3 length is 17 residues. Germline CDR1 MGHRA, CDR2 YSYEKL. With 0 bases removed from V and 4 bases from J, the gap between germline ends came to 15 bases. The PCR employed 60 Vbeta primers together with 13 Jbeta primers. Some clones are missing from TCRdb's copy, which holds only in-frame ones; the method was immunoSEQ multiplex PCR. The repertoire holds about 160,000 clones, with about 81% as singletons. The study's findings and limits: As was reported, the HLA-A and HLA-B alleles of most subjects were accurately predicted from TCR beta sequences. A prior analysis recorded that most TCR beta V segments were productive about 87% or about 30% of the time.

With respect to this clone: The antigen remains undetermined.

The chain recombines TRBV4-1 with TRBJ2-2; D possibly corresponds to TRBD2 (5 bases). This receptor was obtained from a woman aged 50 to 60 in good health and CMV-seropositive. What was sequenced was PBMCs. CDR3 loop: CASSQDGLSKFTGELFF. CDR3 sequence (DNA): TGCGCCAGCAGCCAAGACGGACTTTCCAAGTTCACCGGGGAGCTGTTTTTT.